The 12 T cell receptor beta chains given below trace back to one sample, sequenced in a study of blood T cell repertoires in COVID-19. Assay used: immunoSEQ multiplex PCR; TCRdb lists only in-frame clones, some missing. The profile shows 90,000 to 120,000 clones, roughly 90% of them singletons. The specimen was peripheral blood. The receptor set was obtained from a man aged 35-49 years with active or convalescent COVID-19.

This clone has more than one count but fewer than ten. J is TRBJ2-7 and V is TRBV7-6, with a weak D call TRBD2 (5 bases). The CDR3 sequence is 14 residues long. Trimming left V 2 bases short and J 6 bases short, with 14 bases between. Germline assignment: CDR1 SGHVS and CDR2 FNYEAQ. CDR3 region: CASSLQVAPSEQYF. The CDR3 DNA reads TGTGCCAGCAGCTTACAGGTAGCGCCCTCCGAGCAGTACTTC.

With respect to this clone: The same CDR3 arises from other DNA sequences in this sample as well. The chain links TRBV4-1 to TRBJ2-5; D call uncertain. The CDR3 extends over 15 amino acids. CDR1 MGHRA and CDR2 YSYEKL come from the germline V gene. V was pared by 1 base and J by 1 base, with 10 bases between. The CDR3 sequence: CASSQGFSGQETQYF. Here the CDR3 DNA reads TGCGCCAGCAGCCAAGGCTTTTCAGGCCAAGAGACCCAGTACTTC.

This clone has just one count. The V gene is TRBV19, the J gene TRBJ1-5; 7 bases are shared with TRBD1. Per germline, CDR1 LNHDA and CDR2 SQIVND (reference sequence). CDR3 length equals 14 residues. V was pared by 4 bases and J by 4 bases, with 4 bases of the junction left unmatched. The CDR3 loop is CASSKGAWNQPQHF. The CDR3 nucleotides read TGTGCCAGTAGTAAGGGGGCATGGAATCAGCCCCAGCATTTT.

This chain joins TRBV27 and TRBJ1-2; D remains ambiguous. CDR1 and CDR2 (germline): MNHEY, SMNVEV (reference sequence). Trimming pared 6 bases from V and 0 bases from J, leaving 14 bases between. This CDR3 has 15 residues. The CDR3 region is CASSRSGVPNYGYTF. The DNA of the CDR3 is TGTGCCAGCAGCCGATCAGGCGTCCCTAACTATGGCTACACCTTC.

CDR3 sequence (DNA): TGTGCCAGCAGTTTCCGCGGGGCTAGCGGGATCCGCTACGAGCAGTACTTC. Its translation: CASSFRGASGIRYEQYF. The chain recombines TRBV28 with TRBJ2-7; 9 nucleotides align to TRBD2. Unmatched junction bases numbered 12, after V lost 3 bases and J lost 3 bases. This CDR3 has 17 amino acids. Germline CDR1 MDHEN, CDR2 SYDVKM.

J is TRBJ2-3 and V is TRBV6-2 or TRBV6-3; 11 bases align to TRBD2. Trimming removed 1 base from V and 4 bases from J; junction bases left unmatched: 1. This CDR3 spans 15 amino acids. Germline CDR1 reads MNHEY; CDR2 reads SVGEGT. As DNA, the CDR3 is TGTGCCAGCAGTTACTTAGCGGGAGGGGCAGATACGCAGTATTTT. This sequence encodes CASSYLAGGADTQYF.

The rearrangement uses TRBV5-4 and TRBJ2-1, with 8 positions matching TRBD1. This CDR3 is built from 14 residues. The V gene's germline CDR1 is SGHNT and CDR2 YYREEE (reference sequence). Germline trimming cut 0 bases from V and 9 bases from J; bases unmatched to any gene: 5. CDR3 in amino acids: CASSLGQGAIEQFF. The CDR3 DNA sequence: TGTGCCAGCAGCTTGGGTCAGGGGGCCATTGAGCAGTTCTTC.

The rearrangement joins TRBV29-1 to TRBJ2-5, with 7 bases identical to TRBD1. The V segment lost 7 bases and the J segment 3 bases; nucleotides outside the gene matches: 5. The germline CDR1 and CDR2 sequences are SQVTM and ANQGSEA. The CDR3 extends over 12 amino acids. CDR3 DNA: TGCAGCGGAAGAGACAGGGAAGAGACCCAGTACTTC. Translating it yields CSGRDREETQYF.

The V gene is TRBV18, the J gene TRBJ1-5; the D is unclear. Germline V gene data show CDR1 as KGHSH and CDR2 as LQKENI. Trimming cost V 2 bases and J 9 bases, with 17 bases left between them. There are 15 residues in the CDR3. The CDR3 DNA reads TGTGCCAGCTCACCAGGGAGAGGGAGCGAAGGGCCCCAGCATTTT. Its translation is CASSPGRGSEGPQHF.

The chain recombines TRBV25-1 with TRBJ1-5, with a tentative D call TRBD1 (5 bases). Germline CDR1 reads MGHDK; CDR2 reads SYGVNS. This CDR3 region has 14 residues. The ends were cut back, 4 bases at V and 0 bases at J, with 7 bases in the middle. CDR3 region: CASSATASNQPQHF. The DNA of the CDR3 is TGTGCCAGCAGTGCGACAGCTAGCAATCAGCCCCAGCATTTT.

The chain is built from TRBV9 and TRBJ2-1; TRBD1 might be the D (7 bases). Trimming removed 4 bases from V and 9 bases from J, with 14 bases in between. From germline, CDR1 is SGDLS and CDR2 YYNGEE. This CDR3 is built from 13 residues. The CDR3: CASSPYQGGEQFF. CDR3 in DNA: TGTGCCAGCAGCCCATATCAGGGGGGTGAGCAGTTCTTC.

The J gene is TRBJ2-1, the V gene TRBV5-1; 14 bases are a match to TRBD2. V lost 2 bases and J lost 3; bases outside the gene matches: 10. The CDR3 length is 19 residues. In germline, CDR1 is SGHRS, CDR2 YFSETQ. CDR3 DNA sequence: TGCGCCAGCAGCTTTCCCGGGACTAGCGGGAGTAATTTCTACAATGAGCAGTTCTTC. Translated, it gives CASSFPGTSGSNFYNEQFF.